This TCR beta chain is from a study of blood T cell repertoires in COVID-19. For the study at large: Nucleic acid was either cDNA or gDNA, and it came from T cells, B-cell-depleted T cells, or PBMCs.

Original handling: Amplification of reference gene primers was used by the study to estimate nucleated cell counts. Generated by immunoSEQ multiplex PCR, the TCRdb table keeps only in-frame clones and is missing some. D and trimming come from the DNA, and the V and J calls and clone size come from that table. The repertoire holds around 250,000 clones, with roughly four fifths as singletons. The origin of this receptor is a man aged 35 to 55 who had recovered from COVID-19. Sequencing was carried out using PBMCs or T cells enriched from blood (not recorded which).

CDR3 region: CASSLAPGGANVLTF. For the CDR3, the DNA is TGCGCCAGCAGCTTGGCACCGGGGGGGGCCAACGTCCTGACTTTC. The chain has TRBV5-1 and TRBJ2-6, with D possibly TRBD2 on 5 matching bases. Germline values: CDR1 SGHRS, CDR2 YFSETQ. The CDR3 runs to 15 residues. V was clipped by 0 bases and J by 4 bases, with 8 bases between them.